The rows below give T cell receptor beta chains drawn from one sample of a study of shared clonotypes between healthy human individuals. Repertoires were generated with immunoSEQ multiplex PCR, while TCRdb's copy carries only in-frame clones and drops some. This table has about 2.3 million clones, less than 95% appearing once. Sequencing used naive CD4+ T cells from PBMCs. All receptors come from a young man in good health. Some clones in this sample may be carry-over from other donors' samples. Both conserved end residues are part of each CDR3. The order of the fields is V gene, J gene, clone size, D gene, CDR3 DNA, CDR3 protein. D genes are given only for firm matches. A row's size may be missing; if present it is once, few, many or a size class.

V: TRBV18
J: TRBJ1-1
size: -
D: -
DNA: TGTGCCAGCTCACCCGGGACACCCAACACTGAAGCTTTCTTT
CDR3: CASSPGTPNTEAFF

V: TRBV29-1
J: TRBJ2-3
size: -
D: -
DNA: TGCAGCGTCGATGGGAATGTAGATACGCAGTATTTT
CDR3: CSVDGNVDTQYF

V: TRBV10-3
J: TRBJ2-5
size: once
D: -
DNA: TGTGCCGGGGTCGACGTTGGGCGTCCAGGAGGGGAGACCCAGTACTTC
CDR3: CAGVDVGRPGGETQYF

V: TRBV7-8
J: TRBJ2-2
size: -
D: -
DNA: TGTGCCAGCAGCTTAAGTCGGTGGGCGCCCGGGGAGCTGTTTTTT
CDR3: CASSLSRWAPGELFF

V: TRBV6-1
J: TRBJ1-1
size: -
D: -
DNA: TGTGCCAGCAGTCGGGATGGAGGGAACACTGAAGCTTTCTTT
CDR3: CASSRDGGNTEAFF

V: TRBV11-3
J: TRBJ1-1
size: -
D: -
DNA: TGTGCCAGCAGCTCCCACGGGCTGAACACTGAAGCTTTCTTT
CDR3: CASSSHGLNTEAFF

V: TRBV7-2
J: TRBJ2-5
size: once
D: TRBD2
DNA: TGTGCCAGCAGCAAAGGACTAGCGGGAGATAAAGAGACCCAGTACTTC
CDR3: CASSKGLAGDKETQYF

V: TRBV5-1
J: TRBJ2-7
size: -
D: TRBD2
DNA: TGCGCCAGCAGCTTGGTAAGCGGGAGCGGGTCCTACGAGCAGTACTTC
CDR3: CASSLVSGSGSYEQYF

V: TRBV19
J: TRBJ2-1
size: -
D: -
DNA: TGTGCCAGTACCATGCAGCGGGCTGCCTACAATGAGCAGTTCTTC
CDR3: CASTMQRAAYNEQFF

V: TRBV15
J: TRBJ2-4
size: -
D: TRBD2
DNA: TGTGCCACCAGCCCGATGAGTGGGAGGGGTACATGGATTCAGTACTTC
CDR3: CATSPMSGRGTWIQYF

V: TRBV4-1
J: TRBJ2-6
size: -
D: -
DNA: TGCGCCAGCAGCCCAGGTCCAGGACGGCAACGCTCTGGGGCCAACGTCCTGACTTTC
CDR3: CASSPGPGRQRSGANVLTF

V: TRBV30
J: TRBJ1-1
size: -
D: -
DNA: TGTGCCTGGAGTGTTACACATCTCGGCACTGAAGCTTTCTTT
CDR3: CAWSVTHLGTEAFF

V: TRBV5-1
J: TRBJ2-1
size: -
D: TRBD2
DNA: TGCGCCAGCAGCCCACAGTCTAGCGGGAGGTTCGAGCAGTTCTTC
CDR3: CASSPQSSGRFEQFF

V: TRBV5-1
J: TRBJ2-1
size: -
D: TRBD2
DNA: TGCGCCAGCAGCTTGGGTAGCGGGAGCTCCTACAATGAGCAGTTCTTC
CDR3: CASSLGSGSSYNEQFF

V: TRBV28
J: TRBJ2-1
size: -
D: TRBD1
DNA: TGTGCCAGCAGTTTGGTAGGGGGCGAGGAATCGGCATTTACCAATGAGCAGTTCTTC
CDR3: CASSLVGGEESAFTNEQFF

V: TRBV5-1
J: TRBJ2-7
size: -
D: TRBD2
DNA: TGCGCCAGCAGCTTCCTAGCGGGAGGGCCGGAGGGCGAGCAGTACTTC
CDR3: CASSFLAGGPEGEQYF

V: TRBV5-1
J: TRBJ2-5
size: -
D: TRBD2
DNA: TGCGCCAGCAGCTTGGTTACTAGCGCCCAAGAGACCCAGTACTTC
CDR3: CASSLVTSAQETQYF

V: TRBV28
J: TRBJ2-3
size: -
D: -
DNA: TGTGCCAGCAGTTTAGGGGCAGGGGGCACAGATACGCAGTATTTT
CDR3: CASSLGAGGTDTQYF

V: TRBV9
J: TRBJ2-6
size: -
D: -
DNA: TGTGCCAGCAGCGTAGTCCCAGGGTCTGGGGCCAACGTCCTGACTTTC
CDR3: CASSVVPGSGANVLTF

V: TRBV7-9
J: TRBJ1-2
size: few
D: -
DNA: TGTGCCAGCAGACCTACATGGACAGATGGCTACACCTTC
CDR3: CASRPTWTDGYTF

V: TRBV18
J: TRBJ2-7
size: -
D: -
DNA: TGTGCCAGCTCACCGGGGGCTAGCTCTGGCGAGCAGTACTTC
CDR3: CASSPGASSGEQYF

V: TRBV7-9
J: TRBJ1-4
size: few
D: -
DNA: TGTGCCAGCAGCACGACTCGAGCGAGTGAAAAACTGTTTTTT
CDR3: CASSTTRASEKLFF

V: TRBV10-2
J: TRBJ1-2
size: -
D: -
DNA: TGCGCCAGCGGTTCGTTCAGAGGGGATAGTGGCTATGGCTACACCTTC
CDR3: CASGSFRGDSGYGYTF

V: TRBV18
J: TRBJ2-5
size: -
D: -
DNA: TGTGCCAGCTCGCCCCAAAACCCAATAGCACAAGAGACCCAGTACTTC
CDR3: CASSPQNPIAQETQYF

V: TRBV5-1
J: TRBJ1-2
size: -
D: -
DNA: TGCGCCAGCAGCCTCGATCGTCCGGGTGACTATGGCTACACCTTC
CDR3: CASSLDRPGDYGYTF

V: TRBV9
J: TRBJ1-4
size: -
D: TRBD1
DNA: TGTGCCAGCAGCGTCCGACAGGGTAGTAGGAAACTGTTTTTT
CDR3: CASSVRQGSRKLFF

V: TRBV7-3
J: TRBJ2-7
size: -
D: -
DNA: TGTGCCAGCAGCTTATCTGGAGGACGTGAGCAGTACTTC
CDR3: CASSLSGGREQYF

V: TRBV12-5
J: TRBJ1-1
size: -
D: -
DNA: TGTGCTAGTGGTTTGGAGAGTACTGAAGCTTTCTTT
CDR3: CASGLESTEAFF

V: TRBV28
J: TRBJ2-1
size: -
D: -
DNA: TGTGCCAGCAGTTTACCCCCACCCGACAGCCCAAGCTCCTACAATGAGCAGTTCTTC
CDR3: CASSLPPPDSPSSYNEQFF

V: TRBV5-1
J: TRBJ2-7
size: -
D: TRBD1
DNA: TGCGCCAGCAGCTTGGATTGGGACAGGGTCTACGAGCAGTACTTC
CDR3: CASSLDWDRVYEQYF

V: TRBV7-6
J: TRBJ2-5
size: once
D: TRBD2
DNA: TGTGCCAGCAGCTTAGGCGGGAGGGTACAAGAGACCCAGTACTTC
CDR3: CASSLGGRVQETQYF

V: TRBV18
J: TRBJ2-1
size: once
D: TRBD2
DNA: TGTGCCAGCTCACTGGGCGGCGCGGGAGCTGAGCAGTTCTTC
CDR3: CASSLGGAGAEQFF

V: TRBV30
J: TRBJ2-2
size: -
D: -
DNA: TGTGCCTGGAGAGTCCAACCGAACACCGGGGAGCTGTTTTTT
CDR3: CAWRVQPNTGELFF

V: TRBV5-4
J: TRBJ2-7
size: -
D: -
DNA: TGTGCCAGCAGCCTAACCTCCTACGAGCAGTACTTC
CDR3: CASSLTSYEQYF

V: TRBV9
J: TRBJ1-2
size: once
D: -
DNA: TGTGCCAGCAGCTTAGAAGGGGCAGGGACTGGCTACACCTTC
CDR3: CASSLEGAGTGYTF

V: TRBV27
J: TRBJ1-5
size: -
D: -
DNA: TGTGCCAGCAGTTGGCGGGGCAATCAGCCCCAGCATTTT
CDR3: CASSWRGNQPQHF

V: TRBV5-4
J: TRBJ2-3
size: -
D: TRBD2
DNA: TGTGCCAGCAGCTTGGATCCTAGCGGGCGCACAGATACGCAGTATTTT
CDR3: CASSLDPSGRTDTQYF

V: TRBV9
J: TRBJ1-6
size: -
D: TRBD1
DNA: TGTGCCAGCAGCGTAGGGGGACAGAGCTCCTATAATTCACCCCTCCACTTT
CDR3: CASSVGGQSSYNSPLHF

V: TRBV19
J: TRBJ1-2
size: once
D: -
DNA: TGTGCCAGTAGACCCGGGGGGAACTATGGCTACACCTTC
CDR3: CASRPGGNYGYTF

V: TRBV11-2
J: TRBJ2-3
size: -
D: -
DNA: TGTGCCAGCAGCCCTTTACGGGGCACAGATACGCAGTATTTT
CDR3: CASSPLRGTDTQYF

V: TRBV5-1
J: TRBJ2-5
size: -
D: TRBD2
DNA: TGCGCCAGCAGCTCGGGGGGCCAAGAGACCCAGTACTTC
CDR3: CASSSGGQETQYF

V: TRBV15
J: TRBJ2-5
size: -
D: -
DNA: TGTGCCACCAGCAGATCCGGACTGTTTCAAGAGACCCAGTACTTC
CDR3: CATSRSGLFQETQYF

V: TRBV6-6
J: TRBJ2-5
size: -
D: -
DNA: TGTGCCAGCAACACTAGGAGTAGGGGACCGGAGACCCAGTACTTC
CDR3: CASNTRSRGPETQYF

V: TRBV5-4
J: TRBJ2-2
size: -
D: TRBD1
DNA: TGTGCCAGCAGCTTGGTTGCAGGGGGCACCGGGGAGCTGTTTTTT
CDR3: CASSLVAGGTGELFF

V: TRBV5-1
J: TRBJ2-1
size: -
D: TRBD1
DNA: TGCGCCAGCAGGGAGATCCGGGACAGGGGACTAATCGAATACTACAATGAGCAGTTCTTC
CDR3: CASREIRDRGLIEYYNEQFF

V: TRBV4-1
J: TRBJ1-2
size: -
D: -
DNA: TGCGCCAGCAGCCAAGAAGGGCAGGGGCCTCGAGGCTACACCTTC
CDR3: CASSQEGQGPRGYTF

V: TRBV5-7
J: TRBJ2-5
size: -
D: -
DNA: TGTGCCAGCAGCTTGGAAGGGAAGGGGGAGACCCAGTACTTC
CDR3: CASSLEGKGETQYF

V: TRBV11-3
J: TRBJ2-5
size: once
D: TRBD1
DNA: TGTGCCAGCAGCCCCTCATATACCGGACAGGGCCAAGAGACCCAGTACTTC
CDR3: CASSPSYTGQGQETQYF

V: TRBV2
J: TRBJ1-1
size: -
D: TRBD1
DNA: TGTGCCAGCATCAGGGGGCGCGGGGACACTGAAGCTTTCTTT
CDR3: CASIRGRGDTEAFF

V: TRBV25-1
J: TRBJ2-4
size: -
D: -
DNA: TGTGCCAGCAGTGAATCCGGGGCAGGGGTTGACATTCAGTACTTC
CDR3: CASSESGAGVDIQYF

V: TRBV5-1
J: TRBJ2-7
size: -
D: TRBD2
DNA: TGCGCCAGCAGCTTGAGCACTAGCGGGAGCCACGAGCAGTACTTC
CDR3: CASSLSTSGSHEQYF

V: TRBV10-3
J: TRBJ1-5
size: -
D: TRBD1
DNA: TGTGCCACCTTTCCTCATTTGGACAGGGAGACTTATAGCAATCAGCCCCAGCATTTT
CDR3: CATFPHLDRETYSNQPQHF

V: TRBV5-1
J: TRBJ2-3
size: -
D: -
DNA: TGCGCCAGCAGAGGAGCGCCTAGCACAGATACGCAGTATTTT
CDR3: CASRGAPSTDTQYF

V: TRBV28
J: TRBJ1-2
size: -
D: -
DNA: TGTGCCAGCAGCCTATACTATGGCTACACCTTC
CDR3: CASSLYYGYTF